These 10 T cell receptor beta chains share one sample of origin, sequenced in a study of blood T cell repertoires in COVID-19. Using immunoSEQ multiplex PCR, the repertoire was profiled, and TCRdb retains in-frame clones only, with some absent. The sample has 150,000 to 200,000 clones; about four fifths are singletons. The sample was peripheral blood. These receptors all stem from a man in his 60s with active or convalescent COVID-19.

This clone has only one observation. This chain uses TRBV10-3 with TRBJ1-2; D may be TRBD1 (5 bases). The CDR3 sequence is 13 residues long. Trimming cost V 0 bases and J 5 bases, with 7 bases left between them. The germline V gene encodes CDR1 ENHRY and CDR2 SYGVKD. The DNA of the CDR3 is TGTGCCATCAGTGAGTCAGGGGATTATGGCTACACCTTC. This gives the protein CAISESGDYGYTF.

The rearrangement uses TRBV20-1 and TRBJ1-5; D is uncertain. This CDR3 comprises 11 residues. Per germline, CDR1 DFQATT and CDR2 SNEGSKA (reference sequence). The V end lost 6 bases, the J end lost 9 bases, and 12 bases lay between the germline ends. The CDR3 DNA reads TGCAGTGCAACGGACGAGGGGCCCCAGCATTTT. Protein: CSATDEGPQHF.

The CDR3 reads CATSDPIAGSSYNEQFF. As DNA, the CDR3 is TGTGCCACCAGTGATCCTATAGCGGGAAGCTCCTACAATGAGCAGTTCTTC. This rearrangement joins TRBV24-1 to TRBJ2-1; 8 nucleotides match TRBD2. CDR3 length equals 17 residues. Germline CDR1 is KGHDR and CDR2 is SFDVKD. Trimming took 3 bases from V and 0 from J; bases not matched to a gene: 6.

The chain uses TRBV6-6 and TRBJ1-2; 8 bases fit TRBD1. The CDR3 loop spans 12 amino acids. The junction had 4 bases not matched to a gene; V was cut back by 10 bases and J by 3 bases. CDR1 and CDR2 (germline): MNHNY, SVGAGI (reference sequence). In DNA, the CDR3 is TGTGCCACCAAACAGGGGGACTATGGCTACACCTTC. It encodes CATKQGDYGYTF.

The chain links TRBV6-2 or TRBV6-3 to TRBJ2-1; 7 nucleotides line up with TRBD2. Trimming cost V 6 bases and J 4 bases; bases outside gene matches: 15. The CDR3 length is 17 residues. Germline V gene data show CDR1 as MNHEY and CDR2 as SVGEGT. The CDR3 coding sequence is TGTGCCAGCAGCCCTTGGGGTGCTAGCGGAGGGTACAATGAGCAGTTCTTC. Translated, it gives CASSPWGASGGYNEQFF.

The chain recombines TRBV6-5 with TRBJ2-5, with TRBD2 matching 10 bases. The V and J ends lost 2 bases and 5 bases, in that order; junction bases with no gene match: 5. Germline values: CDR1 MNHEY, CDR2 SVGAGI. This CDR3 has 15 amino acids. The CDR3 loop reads CASSYEAGGFETQYF. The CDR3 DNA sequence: TGTGCCAGCAGTTACGAAGCGGGAGGGTTTGAGACCCAGTACTTC.

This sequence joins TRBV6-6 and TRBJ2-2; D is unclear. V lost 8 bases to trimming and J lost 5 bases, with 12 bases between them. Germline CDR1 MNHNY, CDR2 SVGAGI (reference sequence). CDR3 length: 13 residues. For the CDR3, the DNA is TGTGCCAGCTCTAGGAGAGAGACCGGGGAGCTGTTTTTT. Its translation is CASSRRETGELFF.

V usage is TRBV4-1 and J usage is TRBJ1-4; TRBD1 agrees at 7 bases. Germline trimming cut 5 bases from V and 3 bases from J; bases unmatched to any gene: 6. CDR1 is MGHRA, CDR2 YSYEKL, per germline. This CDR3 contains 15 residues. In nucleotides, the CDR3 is TGCGCCAGCAGCGAAACAGGGGTTTCTAATGAAAAACTGTTTTTT. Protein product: CASSETGVSNEKLFF.

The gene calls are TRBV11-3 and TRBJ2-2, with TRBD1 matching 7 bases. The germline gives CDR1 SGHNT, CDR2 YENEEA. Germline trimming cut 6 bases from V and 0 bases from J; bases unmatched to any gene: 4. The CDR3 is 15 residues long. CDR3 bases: TGTGCCAGCAGTTCGGGGACAGCGAACACCGGGGAGCTGTTTTTT. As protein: CASSSGTANTGELFF.

CDR3 in DNA: TGTGCCAGCAGCTTGGGTAGCGGGGGTGCCTACGAGCAGTACTTC. This codes for CASSLGSGGAYEQYF. The chain combines TRBV5-5 with TRBJ2-7; TRBD2 aligns across 9 bases. Germline loops: CDR1 SGHKS, CDR2 YYEKEE (reference sequence). The CDR3 consists of 15 residues. Germline trimming cut 0 bases from V and 2 bases from J; bases unmatched to any gene: 3.